These T cell receptor beta chains were read from a single sample in a study of T-cell reconstitution after alpha-beta-depleted transplantation in children. Using its own MiXCR run on the PCR reads, TCRdb lists one record per CDR3 protein. The profile shows about 260,000 distinct CDR3 sequences, 7.5% to 9.5% of them singletons. Sequencing used PBMCs, mostly from graft donor cells, obtained 180 days after TCRalphabeta/CD19-depleted stem cell transplant. Source of these receptors: a male patient between 10 and 17 years old who had a stem cell transplant for acute lymphoblastic leukemia, so the T cells may come from the graft donor. Both conserved end residues are part of each CDR3. D genes are given only for firm matches. The size entry is marked missing in some rows and otherwise reads once, few, many or a size class.

d_call j_call v_call clone_size cdr3_nt cdr3_aa
. TRBJ2-2 TRBV7-2 many TGTGCCAGCAGAAAAGAGGTTTCCGGGGAGCTGTTTTTT CASRKEVSGELFF
. TRBJ2-3 TRBV6-5 . TGTGCCAGCAGTTACGGGGCGGGAATCACAGATACGCAGTATTTT CASSYGAGITDTQYF
. TRBJ2-1 TRBV12-3/TRBV12-4 many TGTGCCAGCAGTTTGGCGGGGTCGCTCTCCTACAATGAGCAGTTCTTC CASSLAGSLSYNEQFF
. TRBJ2-1 TRBV4-3 many TGCGCCAGCAGCCAAGAGCAGAGCTCCTACAATGAGCAGTTCTTC CASSQEQSSYNEQFF
. TRBJ2-3 TRBV28 many TGTGCCAGCAGTTTTCGGAGGCGGAGGGGCACAGATACGCAGTATTTT CASSFRRRRGTDTQYF
. TRBJ2-7 TRBV5-5 many TGTGCCAGCAGCTTTCAGGCCGATGCTGACGAGCAGTACTTC CASSFQADADEQYF
. TRBJ2-7 TRBV19 many TGTGCCAGTAGTGCCTATCGGGAGAGGGTCTACGAGCAGTACTTC CASSAYRERVYEQYF
. TRBJ1-4 TRBV20-1 many TGCAGTGCTGCCCGACTGCAACCAACTAATGAAAAACTGTTTTTT CSAARLQPTNEKLFF
. TRBJ2-2 TRBV5-1 . TGCGCCAGCAGCTTGGGGGTTTCCGGGGACCTGTTTTTT CASSLGVSGDLFF
. TRBJ2-1 TRBV28 many TGTGCCAGCAGTTTACCCACGGGTTTCTCCTACAATGAGCAGTTCTTC CASSLPTGFSYNEQFF
. TRBJ1-4 TRBV5-1 many TGCGCCAGCAGCTTTGGCAGAACTAATGAAAAACTGTTTTTT CASSFGRTNEKLFF
. TRBJ2-3 TRBV11-2 . TGTGCCAGCAGCTTAGATGACCCCAGCCACTCTAGCACAGATACGCAGTATTTT CASSLDDPSHSSTDTQYF
TRBD1 TRBJ1-1 TRBV29-1 many TGCAGCGTTGAACTACAGGGGGCGGGAAACACTGAAGCTTTCTTT CSVELQGAGNTEAFF
TRBD2 TRBJ2-3 TRBV10-3 many TGTGCCATCAGTCCTAGTCCCGGGACTAGCGGGAGGGCCAGAGATACGCAGTATTTT CAISPSPGTSGRARDTQYF
TRBD1 TRBJ1-1 TRBV7-9 many TGTGCCAGCAGCGCCCGACAGGGGGACGTGACTGAAGCTTTCTTT CASSARQGDVTEAFF
TRBD1 TRBJ1-5 TRBV6-5 many TGTGCCAGCAGTTACCCGACAGGGGTAACGGGGAATCAGCCCCAGCATTTT CASSYPTGVTGNQPQHF
. TRBJ2-7 TRBV5-1 many TGCGCCAGCAGCTTAGAGGATTTACAGTACTTC CASSLEDLQYF
. TRBJ2-4 TRBV7-2 many TGTGCCAGCAGCTTAGTTCCGACGAAACATGGCCTTCAGTACTTC CASSLVPTKHGLQYF
. TRBJ2-7 TRBV7-9 many TGTGCCAGCAGCTTAGGTCTCCCGGCGGACGAGCAGTACTTC CASSLGLPADEQYF
. TRBJ2-1 TRBV6-5 . TGTGCCAGCAGGCTGTGGAATGAGCAGTTCTTC CASRLWNEQFF
. TRBJ1-1 TRBV7-2 . TGTGCCAGCAGCGCCCAGGTCTTGAACACTGAAGCTTTCTTT CASSAQVLNTEAFF
. TRBJ2-1 TRBV2 many TGTGCCAGCACCCCGTGGGAAGATGAGCAGTTCTTC CASTPWEDEQFF
. TRBJ1-1 TRBV19 . TGTGCCAGTAGTATAACGGTGAACACTGAAGCTTTCTTT CASSITVNTEAFF
TRBD2 TRBJ2-1 TRBV7-2 many TGTGCCAGCAGCGCCCCGGCCCGCGGGGGGAGACACTACAATGAGCAGTTCTTC CASSAPARGGRHYNEQFF
. TRBJ2-2 TRBV7-3 many TGTGCCAGCAGCTTCTACACCGGGGAGCTGTTTTTT CASSFYTGELFF
. TRBJ2-1 TRBV11-3 many TGTGCCAGCAGCTCCGGGGGTGATCCCTACAATGAGCAGTTCTTC CASSSGGDPYNEQFF
. TRBJ2-7 TRBV28 many TGTGCCAGCAGTTATTCAGGCCTTTTGGGTTACGAGCAGTACTTC CASSYSGLLGYEQYF
TRBD2 TRBJ2-7 TRBV5-6 many TGTGCCAGCAGCTTGAACGGGGGGGGACTAGCGGCCTACGAGCAGTACTTC CASSLNGGGLAAYEQYF
TRBD2 TRBJ2-1 TRBV4-1 many TGCGCCAGCAGCCCTCGTTATTCCAGGGCGGGAGGGCTTTTAGATGAGCAGTTCTTC CASSPRYSRAGGLLDEQFF
. TRBJ2-1 TRBV7-8 many TGTGCCAGCAGCCCCGGGCAGAGGGGACACAATGAGCAGTTCTTC CASSPGQRGHNEQFF
TRBD2 TRBJ2-7 TRBV20-1 . TGCTGTGCTGGAAGGTTAAGGAGCGGGGTGAGCTCCTACGAGCAGTACTTC CCAGRLRSGVSSYEQYF
. TRBJ2-3 TRBV5-1 many TGCGCCAGCCGCCGACTGCCGGGCGCAGATACGCAGTATTTT CASRRLPGADTQYF
. TRBJ2-1 TRBV5-4 . TGTGCCAGCAGCTTGACGGGAGTGGATGAGCAGTTCTTC CASSLTGVDEQFF
TRBD1 TRBJ2-7 TRBV6-2/TRBV6-3 many TGTGCCAGCAAACCCGGGACAGGGGACTACGAGCAGTACTTC CASKPGTGDYEQYF
. TRBJ1-6 TRBV20-1 many TGCAGTGCCTTGGCAGGCTTTAGTAATTCACCCCTCCACTTT CSALAGFSNSPLHF
TRBD1 TRBJ2-7 TRBV12-3/TRBV12-4 . TGTGCCAGCAGTCCAGACAGGGTGGGGTACGAGCAGTACTTC CASSPDRVGYEQYF
TRBD1 TRBJ1-4 TRBV29-1 many TGCAGCGCAGGGACAGGGCTTGATGAAAAACTGTTTTTT CSAGTGLDEKLFF
TRBD2 TRBJ2-1 TRBV5-1 . TGCGCCAGCAGCTTGGGGCCCACTAGCGGGAGGGCCGGGCGGGATGAGCAGTTCTTC CASSLGPTSGRAGRDEQFF
. TRBJ2-1 TRBV12-3/TRBV12-4 . TGTGCCAGCAGTTTTGGGCGTCCGGGGGATGAGCAGTTCTTC CASSFGRPGDEQFF
. TRBJ2-2 TRBV27 many TGTGCCAGCAGGCCCTCTCCCCGGGGCACCGGGGAGCTGTTTTTT CASRPSPRGTGELFF
TRBD1 TRBJ2-1 TRBV20-1 many TGCAGTGCTAGATCCGACAGGGGGCTTTCAAATGAGCAGTTCTTC CSARSDRGLSNEQFF
TRBD1 TRBJ1-2 TRBV29-1 many TGCAGCGTTGAAGAGACAGGGCATGGCTACACCTTC CSVEETGHGYTF
. TRBJ2-3 TRBV9 many TGTGCCAGCAGCGTAGGTGGGACTGGTACAGATACGCAGTATTTT CASSVGGTGTDTQYF
. TRBJ2-3 TRBV29-1 many TGCAGCGTTACCTCGTCTGGGCGGACTAGCACAGATACGCAGTATTTT CSVTSSGRTSTDTQYF
TRBD2 TRBJ2-1 TRBV5-1 few TGCGCCAGCGACCATGGTGGAGCGGGAGCCAATGAGCAGTTCTTC CASDHGGAGANEQFF
. TRBJ1-1 TRBV5-1 many TGCGCCAGCAGCGTGGACGTGAACACTGAAGCTTTCTTT CASSVDVNTEAFF
TRBD1 TRBJ1-2 TRBV12-3/TRBV12-4 many TGTGCCAGCAATTACAGGGGAAACGATGGCTACACCTTC CASNYRGNDGYTF
TRBD1 TRBJ2-5 TRBV9 many TGTGCCAGCAGCGCCGACGGGACAGCGAAAGAGACCCAGTACTTC CASSADGTAKETQYF
TRBD1 TRBJ1-2 TRBV20-1 many TGCAGTGCTAGAATGAGGGACAGGGGTGACTATGGCTACACCTTC CSARMRDRGDYGYTF
. TRBJ2-3 TRBV2 . TGTGCCAGCAGTGGGTACCGAAGCACAGATACGCAGTATTTT CASSGYRSTDTQYF
. TRBJ1-5 TRBV20-1 many TGCAGTGCCGGGGGCTTCAATCAGCCCCAGCATTTT CSAGGFNQPQHF
TRBD2 TRBJ2-2 TRBV20-1 few TGCAGTGCTAGCCCTATGAGCGGGAGGAACACCGGGGAGCTGTTTTTT CSASPMSGRNTGELFF
. TRBJ2-3 TRBV15 many TGTGCCACCAGCAGCGGACAGAGGAGGGATACGCAGTATTTT CATSSGQRRDTQYF
. TRBJ1-3 TRBV20-1 many TGCAGTGCTAGAGACTACGGCAGGATAAGTGGAAACACCATATATTTT CSARDYGRISGNTIYF
. TRBJ1-5 TRBV7-9 many TGTGCCAGCAGCTTAGCACCAACAGGGCTGGGTAATCAGCCCCAGCATTTT CASSLAPTGLGNQPQHF